Listed below are T cell receptor beta chains from one sample, sequenced in a study of early T cells in non-severe SARS-CoV-2 infection. TCRdb reprocessed the 5' RACE reads with MiXCR, giving one entry per CDR3 protein. The table has about 52,000 distinct CDR3 sequences, approximately 10% seen once. The sequenced sample was whole blood. These receptors were obtained from an adult who was a healthcare worker with PCR-confirmed SARS-CoV-2 infection or an uninfected control (not recorded which). CDR3s include the opening cysteine and the closing phenylalanine or tryptophan. Each record gives: V gene, J gene, clone size, D gene, CDR3 DNA, CDR3 protein. The D gene is left open where the match is weak. Clone size is stated in some rows and not others, as once, few, many or a class when expanded.

V: TRBV10-2
J: TRBJ1-5
size: few
D: .
DNA: TGCGCCAGCAGTCCATCACTTAGCAATCAGCCCCAGCATTTT
CDR3: CASSPSLSNQPQHF

V: TRBV18
J: TRBJ1-2
size: .
D: .
DNA: TGTGCCAGCTCACCCCGAGGACACCTTTCTGTTCGTGGTGGCTACACCTTC
CDR3: CASSPRGHLSVRGGYTF

V: TRBV12-3/TRBV12-4
J: TRBJ2-1
size: few
D: TRBD1
DNA: TGTGCCAGCTGGGGGACAGGCAAGCAGTTCTTC
CDR3: CASWGTGKQFF

V: TRBV7-6
J: TRBJ2-2
size: many
D: .
DNA: TGTGCCAGCAGCTTAGGGAGCCTGCCTTCCGGGGAGCTGTTTTTT
CDR3: CASSLGSLPSGELFF

V: TRBV6-6
J: TRBJ2-5
size: .
D: .
DNA: TGTGCCAGCACCACTCGGGCGCAGGAGACCCAGTACTTC
CDR3: CASTTRAQETQYF

V: TRBV10-3
J: TRBJ2-7
size: many
D: .
DNA: TGTGCCATCAGTTCTAGGGCCCAGTTAAAGGTCTACGAGCAGTACTTC
CDR3: CAISSRAQLKVYEQYF

V: TRBV5-1
J: TRBJ2-1
size: few
D: .
DNA: TGCGCCAGCAGCTTACCGGACAATTCCAACAATGAGCAGTTCTTC
CDR3: CASSLPDNSNNEQFF

V: TRBV5-5
J: TRBJ2-1
size: .
D: TRBD1
DNA: TGTGCCAGCAGCTTGGGAGGGACAGGGGTTAGCAATGAGCAGTTCTTC
CDR3: CASSLGGTGVSNEQFF

V: TRBV6-6
J: TRBJ1-2
size: .
D: TRBD1
DNA: TGTGCCAGCCGGACCCTAGGGGGCGACTATGGCTACACCTTC
CDR3: CASRTLGGDYGYTF

V: TRBV11-2
J: TRBJ2-3
size: few
D: .
DNA: TGTGCCAGCCCCCCGGGGGCCCAACTCGCGGATACGCAGTATTTT
CDR3: CASPPGAQLADTQYF

V: TRBV2
J: TRBJ2-1
size: many
D: TRBD1
DNA: TGTGCCAGCAGTGACCTCCCTGGACAGGGCTACAATGAGCAGTTCTTC
CDR3: CASSDLPGQGYNEQFF

V: TRBV13
J: TRBJ2-7
size: many
D: .
DNA: TGTGCCAGCAGCCCGGCCGGGGCTTACGAGCAGTACTTC
CDR3: CASSPAGAYEQYF

V: TRBV20-1
J: TRBJ1-4
size: many
D: .
DNA: TGCAGTGCTAGAGGTCCAGCAACTAATGAAAAACTGTTTTTT
CDR3: CSARGPATNEKLFF

V: TRBV12-3/TRBV12-4
J: TRBJ2-7
size: few
D: .
DNA: TGTGCCAGCAGTATGGTTGGTTCCTACGAGCAGTACTTC
CDR3: CASSMVGSYEQYF

V: TRBV12-3/TRBV12-4
J: TRBJ2-7
size: .
D: .
DNA: TGTGCCAGCAGTTCGGGGGACAGAGCCTACGAGCAGTACTTC
CDR3: CASSSGDRAYEQYF

V: TRBV7-9
J: TRBJ2-3
size: .
D: TRBD2
DNA: TGTGCCAGCAGCTTCAGACTAGCACCAGATACGCAGTATTTT
CDR3: CASSFRLAPDTQYF

V: TRBV5-1
J: TRBJ2-1
size: many
D: TRBD2
DNA: TGCGCCAGCAGCCGAGACGTAGCGGGCAACTTCAATGAGCAGTTCTTC
CDR3: CASSRDVAGNFNEQFF

V: TRBV6-2/TRBV6-3
J: TRBJ2-5
size: few
D: TRBD2
DNA: TGTGCCAGCCTCTTAGCGGGACAAGAGACCCAGTACTTC
CDR3: CASLLAGQETQYF

V: TRBV29-1
J: TRBJ1-4
size: many
D: .
DNA: TGCAGCGTTAGGTCAGGGGCAAATGAAAAACTGTTTTTT
CDR3: CSVRSGANEKLFF

V: TRBV6-2/TRBV6-3
J: TRBJ2-3
size: many
D: .
DNA: TGTGCCAGCGAGAATACAAACACAGATACGCAGTATTTT
CDR3: CASENTNTDTQYF

V: TRBV6-2/TRBV6-3
J: TRBJ2-3
size: few
D: .
DNA: TGTGCCAGCAAGGAGTTTGGTGGATTGGGGACAGATACGCAGTATTTT
CDR3: CASKEFGGLGTDTQYF

V: TRBV6-2/TRBV6-3
J: TRBJ1-4
size: .
D: TRBD1
DNA: TGTGCCAGCAGTCACTACCCCGGGACAGGGGAAGAAAAACTGTTTTTT
CDR3: CASSHYPGTGEEKLFF

V: TRBV10-3
J: TRBJ1-2
size: once
D: .
DNA: TGTGCCATCAGTGGTCGGCCGTATGGCTACACCTTC
CDR3: CAISGRPYGYTF

V: TRBV5-6
J: TRBJ2-5
size: many
D: TRBD1
DNA: TGTGCCAGCAGCCTGAGACAGGGCTCAAGGGAGACCCAGTACTTC
CDR3: CASSLRQGSRETQYF

V: TRBV6-6
J: TRBJ1-1
size: many
D: .
DNA: TGTGCCAGCAGTAAGGGCCAGAACACTGAAGCTTTCTTT
CDR3: CASSKGQNTEAFF

V: TRBV7-2
J: TRBJ2-5
size: many
D: .
DNA: TGTGCCAGCAGCTCCCCTGGGCCTAGCTACGAGACCCAGTACTTC
CDR3: CASSSPGPSYETQYF

V: TRBV6-2/TRBV6-3
J: TRBJ2-7
size: many
D: .
DNA: TGTGCCAGCACACAGCGTTGGCAGGGGAACGAAGAGCAGTACTTC
CDR3: CASTQRWQGNEEQYF

V: TRBV18
J: TRBJ1-3
size: .
D: .
DNA: TGTGCCAGCTCACCGCGGGCGGATTCTGGAAACACCATATATTTT
CDR3: CASSPRADSGNTIYF

V: TRBV4-1
J: TRBJ1-1
size: many
D: .
DNA: TGCGCCAGCAGCCTCTTACAGGGGAACACTGAAGCTTTCTTT
CDR3: CASSLLQGNTEAFF

V: TRBV4-2
J: TRBJ2-3
size: .
D: .
DNA: TGTGCCAGCAGCCAAGAAAGCTTCCCCCGCACAGATACGCAGTATTTT
CDR3: CASSQESFPRTDTQYF